This TCR beta chain was retrieved from a study of beta chain features in type 1 diabetes. Trimming stripped 1 base from V and 0 bases from J, with 9 bases between. Per germline, CDR1 LGHNA and CDR2 YNFKEQ. There are 15 residues in the CDR3. Since all of the isolated RNA was reverse transcribed, expressed TCRB transcripts were what got sequenced. The table came from immunoSEQ multiplex PCR; TCRdb's copy has only in-frame clones and leaves some out. Of 900,000 or so clones in the sample, under 20% are singletons; the top ten hold 0.02% to 0.03%. The chain joins TRBV4-2 to TRBJ1-1; D is uncertain. The sample comprised naive CD4+ T cells from blood. This TCR was recovered from a woman aged 18-29 years in good health. In DNA form, the CDR3 reads TGTGCCAGCAGCCAAGTCACAGTAATGAACACTGAAGCTTTCTTT. Translating gives CASSQVTVMNTEAFF.